Presented here are 32 T cell receptor beta chains from one specimen sequenced in a study of cytomegalovirus exposure and HLA in healthy donors. Use of 60 Vbeta and 13 Jbeta primers characterized the PCR. Measured with immunoSEQ multiplex PCR; TCRdb has only the in-frame clones, and not every one. The sample lists around 300,000 clones, around 65% seen once, with about 2.2% in the top ten. Source material: PBMCs. These TCRs come from a female donor in good health and CMV-seronegative.

The chain carries TRBV2 and TRBJ2-7; maybe TRBD2 (6 bases). The V end lost 4 bases, the J end lost 2 bases, and 9 bases lay between the germline ends. There are 13 residues in the CDR3. The germline V gene has CDR1 SNHLY and CDR2 FYNNEI. CDR3 sequence: CASSAGGAYEQYF. The CDR3 coding sequence is TGTGCCAGCAGTGCTGGCGGGGCCTACGAGCAGTACTTC.

The chain employs TRBV11-3 and TRBJ2-7; D may be TRBD2 (6 bases). The CDR3 is 13 residues long. V lost 10 bases and J 3 bases, leaving 16 bases between the germline ends. CDR1 and CDR2 from the germline V gene are SGHNT and YENEEA. CDR3 in DNA: TGTGCCATCTCGGGGGTAGCGGACTACGAGCAGTACTTC. Its protein is CAISGVADYEQYF.

V usage is TRBV25-1 and J usage is TRBJ1-1, with D unclear. The CDR3 is made up of 14 amino acids. From germline, CDR1 is MGHDK and CDR2 SYGVNS. Trimming took off 9 bases at V and 1 base at J, with 15 bases between the two ends. The CDR3 DNA reads as TGTGCCAGGTCCCATAATTTCGGGAACACTGAAGCTTTCTTT. Translation gives CARSHNFGNTEAFF.

In its sample, this clone was seen once. This chain connects TRBV4-2 to TRBJ2-7; 10 bases agree with TRBD1. CDR3 length: 15 amino acids. CDR1 and CDR2 (germline): LGHNA, YNFKEQ. V gave up 1 base and J gave up 4 bases; unmatched junction bases: 4. This CDR3 reads CASSQATGGSYEQYF. The CDR3 bases are TGTGCCAGCAGCCAAGCGACAGGGGGCAGTTACGAGCAGTACTTC.

V gene TRBV10-2 combines with J gene TRBJ1-2; D remains unclear. This CDR3 spans 13 amino acids. The V end lost 6 bases, the J end lost 4 bases, and 12 bases lay between the germline ends. Germline CDR1 is WSHSY and CDR2 is SAAADI. The CDR3 nucleotides read TGCGCCAGCAGGGCAGGCTTCATCTATGGCTACACCTTC. Amino acids: CASRAGFIYGYTF.

This chain uses TRBV7-3 with TRBJ1-2; D might be TRBD1 (5 bases). CDR3 length equals 13 residues. Germline lookup yields CDR1 SGHTA and CDR2 FQGTGA. The V and J ends lost 5 bases and 1 base respectively, with 8 bases between them. CDR3 in DNA: TGTGCCAGCAGCCTAGGACATAACTATGGCTACACCTTC. It specifies CASSLGHNYGYTF.

The V and J genes are TRBV10-3 and TRBJ2-2, with 8 bases matching TRBD1. The CDR3 totals 16 residues. V shed 6 bases, J shed 1 base, and the junction held 7 bases outside the gene matches. The germline V gene has CDR1 ENHRY and CDR2 SYGVKD. The CDR3 protein is CAIRDSGTGNTGELFF. DNA of the CDR3: TGTGCCATCAGGGATTCCGGGACAGGGAACACCGGGGAGCTGTTTTTT.

Details on this clone: At one boundary the junction diverges from the germline segment, which might be a read error. The rearrangement uses TRBV7-9 and TRBJ2-7; 9 bases map to TRBD2. This CDR3 spans 13 amino acids. Germline V gives CDR1 SEHNR, CDR2 FQNEAQ (reference sequence). The CDR3 loop is CSSNPSGTYEQYF. CDR3 sequence (DNA): TGTTCCAGCAACCCTAGCGGGACCTACGAGCAGTACTTC.

The chain recombines TRBV9 with TRBJ2-7, with TRBD2 identical over 16 bases. V was pared by 3 bases and J by 6 bases, with 6 bases of the junction left unmatched. This CDR3 spans 16 amino acids. CDR1 is SGDLS and CDR2 is YYNGEE in the germline V gene. The CDR3 reads CASSEGTSGRAVEQYF. The CDR3 nucleotides are TGTGCCAGCAGCGAGGGGACTAGCGGGAGGGCCGTCGAGCAGTACTTC.

This clone came up a few times. The V and J genes are TRBV4-1 and TRBJ2-5; 9 nucleotides align to TRBD2. CDR1 MGHRA and CDR2 YSYEKL come from the germline V gene. Trimming took 1 base from V and 11 from J; bases not matched to a gene: 23. The CDR3 spans 19 residues. This CDR3 is CASSQGGGTSSGIPWEQYF. CDR3 in DNA: TGCGCCAGCAGCCAAGGCGGCGGTACTTCTAGCGGGATCCCCTGGGAGCAGTACTTC.

For the CDR3, the DNA is TGTGCCACCACGGGGAACTATGGCTACACCTTC. It yields the protein CATTGNYGYTF. The genes are TRBV6-5 and TRBJ1-2, with D hard to call. CDR3 length equals 11 residues. Germline V lookup: CDR1 MNHEY, CDR2 SVGAGI. Between the trimmed V and J ends, which lost 10 bases and 2 bases, there was a span of 8 bases.

The chain carries TRBV15 and TRBJ2-1; possible D gene TRBD2, 6 bases. This CDR3 contains 17 residues. Germline V gene data show CDR1 as LNHNV and CDR2 as YYDKDF (reference sequence). The V end lost 0 bases, the J end lost 4 bases, and 16 bases lay between the germline ends. CDR3 DNA: TGTGCCACCAGCAGAGATGGTGCTAGCGCCTGGTACAATGAGCAGTTCTTC. This sequence encodes CATSRDGASAWYNEQFF.

The chain uses TRBV4-1 and TRBJ2-1; TRBD2 agrees at 7 bases. Germline lookup yields CDR1 MGHRA and CDR2 YSYEKL. The V segment lost 0 bases and the J segment 8 bases; nucleotides outside the gene matches: 4. CDR3 length: 14 amino acids. The chain's CDR3 is CASSQDGAGDEQFF. DNA for the CDR3: TGCGCCAGCAGCCAAGATGGGGCGGGAGATGAGCAGTTCTTC.

The chain joins TRBV7-8 to TRBJ2-1; 8 nucleotides agree with TRBD2. The germline V gene encodes CDR1 SGHVS and CDR2 FQNEAQ. The CDR3 covers 17 residues. Trimming took 1 base from V and 1 from J; bases not matched to a gene: 6. CDR3 protein: CASSLVQRERSYNEQFF. CDR3 DNA: TGTGCCAGCAGCTTAGTTCAGCGGGAGCGGTCCTACAATGAGCAGTTCTTC.

The chain uses TRBV28 and TRBJ1-2, with D maybe TRBD1 (5 bases). This CDR3 spans 14 amino acids. The V end lost 4 bases, the J end lost 4 bases, and 13 bases lay between the germline ends. Germline assignment: CDR1 MDHEN and CDR2 SYDVKM. The CDR3 DNA is TGTGCCAGCAGTTCGGGGGTTCCCGGCTATGGCTACACCTTC. It yields the protein CASSSGVPGYGYTF.

The chain combines TRBV2 with TRBJ2-1; unclear D gene. The CDR3 spans 13 residues. V lost 6 bases and J 8 bases, leaving 14 bases between the germline ends. Germline CDR1 reads SNHLY; CDR2 reads FYNNEI. Here the CDR3 DNA reads TGTGCCAGCAGCCTAGACGAATTGGATGAGCAGTTCTTC. This translates into CASSLDELDEQFF.

The rearrangement joins TRBV5-1 to TRBJ2-3, with 10 bases aligning to TRBD2. The germline V gene encodes CDR1 SGHRS and CDR2 YFSETQ. There are 18 residues in the CDR3. V shed 7 bases, J shed 0 bases, and the junction held 14 bases outside the gene matches. The DNA for the CDR3 is TGCGCCAGCTCCCCGGTCCCAACTAGCGGGACTAGCACAGATACGCAGTATTTT. Protein sequence: CASSPVPTSGTSTDTQYF.

The chain recombines TRBV18 with TRBJ1-4, with 9 bases identical to TRBD1. There are 14 residues in the CDR3. Germline CDR1 reads KGHSH; CDR2 reads LQKENI. V gave up 6 bases and J gave up 7 bases; unmatched junction bases: 6. The CDR3 loop is CASSRGQGREKLFF. CDR3 nucleotides: TGTGCCAGCTCCCGCGGACAGGGGCGTGAAAAACTGTTTTTT.

The table lists this clone with a count of one. The chain has TRBV7-9 and TRBJ1-1, with D maybe TRBD1 (6 bases). Trimming pared 1 base from V and 3 bases from J, leaving 9 bases between. The CDR3 contains 14 residues. CDR1 is SEHNR and CDR2 is FQNEAQ in the germline V gene (reference sequence). Here the CDR3 DNA reads TGTGCCAGCAGCTTAGGGGGGCGGGACACTGAAGCTTTCTTT. It specifies CASSLGGRDTEAFF.

This clone was seen more than once but under ten times. The chain has TRBV25-1 and TRBJ2-2; perhaps TRBD2 as D (5 bases). CDR1 is MGHDK, CDR2 SYGVNS, per germline. This CDR3 region has 14 residues. V was cut by 2 bases and J by 8 bases, with 12 bases left in between. CDR3 residues: CASSEVSGGGELFF. In DNA, the CDR3 is TGTGCCAGCAGTGAAGTCAGCGGCGGGGGGGAGCTGTTTTTT.

The chain couples TRBV6-1 to TRBJ1-1; 8 bases are shared with TRBD1. With V trimmed by 5 bases and J by 9 bases, 5 bases remained unmatched. Germline loops: CDR1 MNHNS, CDR2 SASEGT. This CDR3 region has 12 residues. The CDR3 coding sequence is TGTGCCAGCAGTTTCCGGACAGGGCAAGCTTTCTTT. Encoded protein: CASSFRTGQAFF.

The chain recombines TRBV16 with TRBJ1-4; the D is unclear. CDR3 length: 15 residues. Germline lookup yields CDR1 KGHSY and CDR2 FQNENV. V shed 4 bases and J shed 0 bases, with 9 bases lying between them. The CDR3 reads CASSRPRATNEKLFF. As DNA, the CDR3 is TGTGCCAGCAGCCGGCCGAGGGCAACTAATGAAAAACTGTTTTTT.

This clone has just one count. Sequence at one end of the junction differs from germline and may be a read error. The V and J genes are TRBV11-3 and TRBJ1-2, with D uncertain. Germline-derived CDR1 and CDR2 are SGHNT and YENEEA. The CDR3 covers 13 residues. CDR3 protein: CASGLAGNYGYTF. CDR3 DNA: TGTGCCAGCGGCTTAGCCGGGAACTATGGCTACACCTTC.

This clone was observed a few times. This chain uses TRBV5-6 with TRBJ1-3; D is possibly TRBD1 (6 bases). V lost 3 bases and J lost 4, with 14 bases in between. CDR3 length: 15 residues. Looked up from germline, CDR1 is SGHDT and CDR2 is YYEEEE. In DNA, the CDR3 is TGTGCCAGCAGCTCCTTCGGACAGCCAGGAAACACCATATATTTT. It specifies CASSSFGQPGNTIYF. Complete variable domain (other parts from reference TRBV5-6 and TRBJ1-3): DAGVTQSPTHLIKTRGQQVTLRCSPKSGHDTVSWYQQALGQGPQFIFQYYEEEERQRGNFPDRFSGHQFPNYSSELNVNALLLGDSALYLCASSSFGQPGNTIYFGEGSWLTVV.

This clone was seen a few times. V is TRBV7-2 and J is TRBJ2-1; D is possibly TRBD1 (7 bases). The V gene lost 5 bases and the J gene lost 8 bases, with 16 bases spanning the gap. The CDR3 runs 14 residues. Germline values: CDR1 SGHTA, CDR2 FQGNSA. The DNA for the CDR3 is TGTGCCAGCAGCAGGGGGCTAGGCGGGGATGAGCAGTTCTTC. It translates to CASSRGLGGDEQFF. The whole variable domain, remainder taken from reference TRBV7-2 and TRBJ2-1, is GAGVSQSPSNKVTEKGKDVELRCDPISGHTALYWYRQSLGQGLEFLIYFQGNSAPDKSGLPSDRFSAERTGGSVSTLTIQRTQQEDSAVYLCASSRGLGGDEQFFGPGTRLTVL.

The V call is TRBV5-1, the J call TRBJ2-7, with 8 nucleotides matching TRBD1. The CDR3 has 14 residues. Germline V CDR1 and CDR2: SGHRS, YFSETQ. The V gene end was trimmed by 0 bases and the J gene end by 3 bases; junction bases not matched to a gene: 2. In nucleotides, the CDR3 is TGCGCCAGCAGCTTGGCTGGGACAGGCTACGAGCAGTACTTC. Amino acids: CASSLAGTGYEQYF.

On this clone itself: Additional DNA sequences in this sample encode the identical CDR3. The V and J genes are TRBV27 and TRBJ1-4, with a possible D match to TRBD1 (5 bases). Germline-derived CDR1 and CDR2 are MNHEY and SMNVEV (reference sequence). The V end was cut by 6 bases, the J end by 3 bases, with 17 bases between. There are 16 residues in the CDR3. This chain's CDR3 is CASSPWAGRSNEKLFF. The CDR3 nucleotides are TGTGCCAGCAGCCCCTGGGCAGGGAGGTCTAATGAAAAACTGTTTTTT.

This chain connects TRBV5-1 to TRBJ2-3; TRBD1 agrees at 7 bases. The CDR3 is 15 residues long. The V gene's germline CDR1 is SGHRS and CDR2 YFSETQ. Trimming took 7 bases from V and 0 from J; bases not matched to a gene: 8. The CDR3 loop reads CASGRDSLSTDTQYF. The CDR3, as DNA: TGCGCCAGCGGCCGGGACAGTTTAAGCACAGATACGCAGTATTTT.

The chain joins TRBV30 to TRBJ2-1; 7 bases align to TRBD2. CDR3 size: 15 residues. With V trimmed by 5 bases and J by 3 bases, 10 bases remained unmatched. Per germline, CDR1 GTSNPN and CDR2 SVGIG (reference sequence). CDR3 DNA sequence: TGTGCCTGGGGGTTGGCGGGAGCGGGCTACAATGAGCAGTTCTTC. This codes for CAWGLAGAGYNEQFF. Using reference TRBV30 and TRBJ2-1 for the parts outside the CDR3, the full variable domain is SQTIHQWPATLVQPVGSPLSLECTVEGTSNPNLYWYRQAAGRGLQLLFYSVGIGQISSEVPQNLSASRPQDRQFILSSKKLLLSDSGFYLCAWGLAGAGYNEQFFGPGTRLTVL.

The J gene is TRBJ1-5, the V gene TRBV11-2; D is possibly TRBD1 (6 bases). CDR3 length: 15 amino acids. The germline gives CDR1 SGHAT, CDR2 FQNNGV. Between the trimmed V and J ends, which lost 2 bases and 4 bases, there was a span of 12 bases. The CDR3 sequence: CASSLMTGVNQPQHF. CDR3 DNA: TGTGCCAGCAGCTTAATGACAGGAGTTAATCAGCCCCAGCATTTT.

There are a few counts of this clone. The genes are TRBV29-1 and TRBJ2-5; 9 nucleotides agree with TRBD1. Matching the DNA end better, TRBJ2-7 makes the J call doubtful. The CDR3 covers 14 residues. Germline assignment: CDR1 SQVTM and CDR2 ANQGSEA. In DNA form, the CDR3 reads TGCAGCGCCGTTGACAGGGGGTCCCCCTACGAGCAGTACTTC. Translated: CSAVDRGSPYEQYF.

The rearrangement joins TRBV28 to TRBJ2-5, with 11 positions matching TRBD2. J lost 0 bases, V lost 6 bases, and 6 bases had no gene match. The CDR3 covers 16 residues. Germline values: CDR1 MDHEN, CDR2 SYDVKM. CDR3 loop: CASRPRLAGYQETQYF. The DNA for the CDR3 is TGTGCCAGCAGGCCCCGACTAGCGGGGTACCAAGAGACCCAGTACTTC. Using reference TRBV28 and TRBJ2-5 for the parts outside the CDR3, the full variable domain is DVKVTQSSRYLVKRTGEKVFLECVQDMDHENMFWYRQDPGLGLRLIYFSYDVKMKEKGDIPEGYSVSREKKERFSLILESASTNQTSMYLCASRPRLAGYQETQYFGPGTRLLVL.